This T cell receptor beta chain is from a study of T cells in Graves' hyperthyroidism and ophthalmopathy. This CDR3 is built from 16 residues. The ends lost 4 bases at V and 2 bases at J; junction bases unmatched: 7. In germline, CDR1 is MNHNS, CDR2 SASEGT. TCR beta CDR3 regions were amplified from RNA transcripts. Researchers ran a first-round RT-PCR on the TCR CDR3 using the HTBI primer set. TCRdb re-analysed the multiplex PCR reads in MiXCR, keeping a single row per CDR3 protein. The sample consists of about 620,000 distinct CDR3 sequences, 15% to 20% of them appearing once. The specimen was blood. The sequence derives from a young woman with Graves' hyperthyroidism. This rearrangement joins TRBV6-1 to TRBJ2-2, with 7 bases fitting TRBD2. The CDR3 DNA sequence: TGTGCCAGCAGTGGTCAACGGGAGGTCAACACCGGGGAGCTGTTTTTT. It translates to CASSGQREVNTGELFF.